This T cell receptor beta chain was identified in a study of blood T cell repertoires in COVID-19 (dated by TCRdb to 2018 to 2020). Turning to the overall study: The collaborator samples originated in the United States, Italy and Spain and spanned the acute and convalescent phases of COVID-19. The material from the prospective study consisted of cDNA or gDNA derived from T cells, B-cell-depleted T cells, or PBMCs. The dataset comprised deeply sampled blood TCRbeta repertoires from subjects exposed to, actively infected with, or recovered from COVID-19. A freely available public database, intended as a resource for researchers studying the immune response to SARS-CoV-2, is where the repertoires were released. Samples came from the ongoing ImmuneRACE study (first 160 participants) plus 1,254 subjects from 6 global collaborators. A de-identified subject ID, COVID-19 status, age in years and sex were almost always included in the sample metadata. Where available, HLA class I and class II types were obtained from metadata supplied by the sample provider rather than from assay-based typing. Results and caveats for the whole study, not just this receptor: How much clinical and demographic metadata was included differed by source and by participant, and the metadata was provided uncurated.

TCRbeta CDR3 regions were amplified from genomic DNA by means of the immunoSEQ Assay, a bias-controlled multiplex PCR. Per the source publication's procedure: The number of nucleated cells in each sample was estimated from the amplification of reference gene primers within the assay. To quantify the absolute abundance of each unique TCRbeta CDR3 rearrangement, sequence reads were collapsed and filtered. Productive Simpson clonality was computed per sample as the square root of Simpson's diversity index over productive rearrangements. TCRdb's version of the immuneACCESS table is confined to in-frame rearrangements and falls short of the full clone set. An unresolved V gene accounts for under half of the shortfall where checked; the remainder is of unknown origin. V, J and clone size reflect that table, while D and trimming were determined from the DNA. Across this sample there are around 270,000 clones, with approximately 89% seen only once. Approximately 9.8% of the sample lies in the top ten.

As to this clone: Its antigen is unknown. No base quality information exists; no much larger clone differs at one position.

V and J lose 4 bases and 4 bases, and a span of 11 bases separates them. The germline V gene yields SQVTM for CDR1 and ANQGSEA for CDR2. Counted from cysteine to phenylalanine, this CDR3 has 13 amino acids. The read is trimmed to its CDR3 DNA, 39 bases read in frame from base 1. Another Seattle source contributed samples from volunteer blood donors who had recovered from COVID-19. Each collaborating institution followed its own protocols to collect whole blood in K2EDTA tubes. For TCRbeta analysis, collaborators shipped samples in one of three forms: frozen whole blood, isolated PBMCs, or DNA extracted from either of those sample types.

Material: peripheral blood. The chain links TRBV29-1 with TRBJ1-5, and TRBD1 may be the D gene, going by 6 matching bases. The clonotype comes from a man in his forties or fifties who had recovered from COVID-19. The nucleotide sequence reads as follows: TGCAGCGTTGGGACAGCCAGGAATCAGCCCCAGCATTTT. Translated, this is CSVGTARNQPQHF.